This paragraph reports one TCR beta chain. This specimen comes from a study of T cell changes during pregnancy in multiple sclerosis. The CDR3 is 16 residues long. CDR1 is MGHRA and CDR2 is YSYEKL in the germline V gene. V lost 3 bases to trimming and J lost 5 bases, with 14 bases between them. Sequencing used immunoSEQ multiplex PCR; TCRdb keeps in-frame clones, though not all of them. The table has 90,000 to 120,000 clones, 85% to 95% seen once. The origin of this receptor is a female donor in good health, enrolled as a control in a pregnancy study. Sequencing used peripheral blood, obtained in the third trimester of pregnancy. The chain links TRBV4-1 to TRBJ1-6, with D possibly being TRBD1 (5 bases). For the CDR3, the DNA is TGCGCCAGCAGCCATTCCAGGGTGGTAAATAATTCACCCCTCCACTTT. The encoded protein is CASSHSRVVNNSPLHF.